The 21 T cell receptor beta chains below come from one sample, sequenced in a study of shared clonotypes between healthy human individuals. The repertoire was sequenced with immunoSEQ multiplex PCR; TCRdb's copy has only in-frame clones and lacks some. Altogether around 690,000 clones are present, around 90% being singletons, with the ten largest covering about 33%. The specimen was memory CD8+ T cells from PBMCs. Subset meaning: CD45RO+ cells pooled with CCR7-negative TemRA cells. These receptors came from a man aged 18 to 29 in good health. Some clones in this sample may be carry-over from other donors' samples.

This chain uses TRBV6-6 with TRBJ1-4; D perhaps matches TRBD1 (6 bases). The CDR3 has 16 amino acids. Germline CDR1 is MNHNY and CDR2 is SVGAGI (reference sequence). Trimming removed 6 bases from V and 5 bases from J, with 19 bases in between. CDR3 nucleotides: TGTGCCAGCAGCTCCGCCGTCCAGGGGAACAATGAAAAACTGTTTTTT. The encoded protein is CASSSAVQGNNEKLFF.

The gene calls are TRBV27 and TRBJ1-1; D remains ambiguous. The CDR3 length is 15 residues. The germline gives CDR1 MNHEY, CDR2 SMNVEV (reference sequence). The V end was cut by 2 bases, the J end by 0 bases, with 10 bases between. This CDR3 reads CASSLVPLLNTEAFF. The CDR3 DNA follows: TGTGCCAGCAGTTTAGTCCCACTATTGAACACTGAAGCTTTCTTT.

V usage is TRBV2 and J usage is TRBJ2-7; 11 bases fit TRBD1. The CDR3 totals 20 residues. With 5 bases clipped from V and 5 bases from J, the junction kept 23 bases outside the gene matches. CDR1 is SNHLY, CDR2 FYNNEI, per germline. The CDR3 region has the DNA TGTGCCAGCAGTCTCTTTTCCATGGGACAGGGGGTAGTCCCTAGGAACGAGCAGTACTTC. Translated: CASSLFSMGQGVVPRNEQYF.

The chain couples TRBV25-1 to TRBJ2-7; D remains ambiguous. V lost 10 bases to trimming and J lost 2 bases, with 12 bases between them. The CDR3 consists of 12 residues. Germline assignment: CDR1 MGHDK and CDR2 SYGVNS. CDR3 loop: CATSSPTYEQYF. The CDR3 nucleotides read TGTGCCACCTCTTCACCAACCTACGAGCAGTACTTC.

The V and J genes are TRBV9 and TRBJ2-5; D remains unclear. Deletions cut 3 bases from V and 3 bases from J, with 6 bases between. Germline V gene data show CDR1 as SGDLS and CDR2 as YYNGEE. This CDR3 is 12 amino acids long. The CDR3 here is CASSGVEETQYF. As DNA, the CDR3 is TGTGCCAGCAGCGGAGTTGAAGAGACCCAGTACTTC. The full variable domain, with the rest looked up from reference TRBV9 and TRBJ2-5, is DSGVTQTPKHLITATGQRVTLRCSPRSGDLSVYWYQQSLDQGLQFLIQYYNGEERAKGNILERFSAQQFPDLHSELNLSSLELGDSALYFCASSGVEETQYFGPGTRLLVL.

The genes are TRBV5-6 and TRBJ1-1; no definite D call. CDR3 size: 14 residues. V lost 6 bases and J lost 7, with 19 bases in between. Germline CDR1 and CDR2: SGHDT and YYEEEE. In DNA form, the CDR3 reads TGTGCCAGCAACACACGACGGGCCGCCTATGAAGCTTTCTTT. Amino acid sequence: CASNTRRAAYEAFF.

The V gene is TRBV6-5, the J gene TRBJ1-5; 11 bases agree with TRBD1. CDR1 MNHEY and CDR2 SVGAGI come from the germline V gene. The length of the CDR3 is 15 residues. V lost 3 bases and J lost 5; bases outside the gene matches: 3. CDR3 amino acids: CASSYPGQGDQPQHF. CDR3 nucleotides: TGTGCCAGCAGTTATCCGGGACAGGGGGATCAGCCCCAGCATTTT.

The chain joins TRBV7-2 to TRBJ2-3; TRBD1 is a possible D gene (5 bases). This CDR3 has 18 residues. Looked up from germline, CDR1 is SGHTA and CDR2 is FQGNSA. V lost 5 bases to trimming and J lost 4 bases, with 25 bases between them. As DNA, the CDR3 is TGTGCCAGCAGCCTTCTAGGGGTGGGGCCGGATGGCCCAGATACGCAGTATTTT. Protein sequence: CASSLLGVGPDGPDTQYF.

This clone has just one count. This sequence joins TRBV27 and TRBJ2-1; D unclear. Trimming removed 5 bases at V and 6 bases at J, with 14 bases between. The germline CDR1 and CDR2 sequences are MNHEY and SMNVEV (reference sequence). The CDR3 has 14 residues. CDR3 in DNA: TGTGCCAGCAGTCCCCTTTTGGACCTCAATGAGCAGTTCTTC. Its protein product is CASSPLLDLNEQFF.

This chain uses TRBV27 with TRBJ2-1; TRBD1 matches at 8 bases. CDR3 length: 15 amino acids. Germline lookup yields CDR1 MNHEY and CDR2 SMNVEV (reference sequence). V lost 6 bases, J lost 7 bases, and 11 bases stayed unmatched. The CDR3 coding sequence is TGTGCCAGCAGCCCTGGACAGGGTGGGTTGAATGAGCAGTTCTTC. Residues: CASSPGQGGLNEQFF.

The genes are TRBV5-6 and TRBJ2-7; no clear D. The germline V and J ends were trimmed by 0 bases and 3 bases, with 10 bases remaining between them. This CDR3 is 14 amino acids long. Germline V gene data show CDR1 as SGHDT and CDR2 as YYEEEE. The CDR3 bases are TGTGCCAGCAGCTTGGTTCCGAGCAGCTACGAGCAGTACTTC. Encoded protein: CASSLVPSSYEQYF.

V gene TRBV5-5 combines with J gene TRBJ2-7; 8 bases fit TRBD1. Germline CDR1 is SGHKS and CDR2 is YYEKEE (reference sequence). The CDR3 covers 20 residues. V lost 2 bases, J lost 2 bases, and 21 bases stayed unmatched. CDR3 nucleotide sequence: TGTGCCAGCAGCTTCCGGAGGGGCAGGGGGCCCCCGGGATCACCCTACGAGCAGTACTTC. This translates into CASSFRRGRGPPGSPYEQYF.

The chain recombines TRBV4-1 with TRBJ1-1; no reliable D call. Germline CDR1 MGHRA, CDR2 YSYEKL. Trimming removed 3 bases at V and 0 bases at J, with 14 bases between. The CDR3 spans 16 residues. The CDR3, as DNA: TGCGCCAGCAGCCACCGAGAACAGAGCATGAACACTGAAGCTTTCTTT. Its translation: CASSHREQSMNTEAFF.

V usage is TRBV9 and J usage is TRBJ1-2; D uncertain. The CDR3 contains 14 residues. V lost 7 bases to trimming and J lost 4 bases, with 17 bases between them. Germline CDR1 is SGDLS and CDR2 is YYNGEE. CDR3: CASAPAGTTYGYTF. Written as DNA, the CDR3 is TGTGCCAGCGCGCCCGCAGGCACTACCTATGGCTACACCTTC.

The chain combines TRBV7-3 with TRBJ2-1; D may be TRBD2 (5 bases). CDR3 length equals 15 residues. The V end lost 5 bases, the J end lost 3 bases, and 14 bases lay between the germline ends. CDR1 SGHTA and CDR2 FQGTGA come from the germline V gene. The CDR3 DNA reads TGTGCCAGCAGCCAGGAGGTGGGATTCTACAATGAGCAGTTCTTC. Protein product: CASSQEVGFYNEQFF.

V is TRBV27 and J is TRBJ2-7; a possible D gene is TRBD1 (5 bases). Germline V gene data show CDR1 as MNHEY and CDR2 as SMNVEV (reference sequence). The CDR3 is 14 residues long. V was cut by 6 bases and J by 4 bases, with 16 bases left in between. The CDR3 sequence: CASSGQGPSYEQYF. Written as DNA, the CDR3 is TGTGCCAGCAGCGGGCAGGGCCCCTCGTACGAGCAGTACTTC.

The chain couples TRBV11-2 to TRBJ2-2; a possible D gene is TRBD2 (6 bases). The CDR3 extends over 13 amino acids. Germline lookup yields CDR1 SGHAT and CDR2 FQNNGV. V dropped 5 bases and J dropped 9 bases, with 13 bases sitting between them. Here the CDR3 DNA reads TGTGCCAGCAGCCCCGCTAGCGACCGGGAGCTGTTTTTT. This translates into CASSPASDRELFF.

This chain connects TRBV5-1 to TRBJ2-1; D assignment may be TRBD1 or TRBD2 (5 bases each). Deletions cut 0 bases from V and 7 bases from J, with 23 bases between. The CDR3 covers 18 residues. CDR1 and CDR2 from the germline V gene are SGHRS and YFSETQ. The CDR3 coding sequence is TGCGCCAGCAGCTTGGGGGACCCCACTCTATTAAGACCAAATGAGCAGTTCTTC. Its protein product is CASSLGDPTLLRPNEQFF.

This clone was counted a single time. The rearrangement joins TRBV6-5 to TRBJ1-1; possibly TRBD1 for D (6 bases). The CDR3 loop spans 14 amino acids. Germline V gene lookup returns CDR1 MNHEY and CDR2 SVGAGI. V lost 10 bases, J lost 4 bases, and 19 bases lay in between. The CDR3 loop is CATLSVRGSTEAFF. Written as DNA, the CDR3 is TGTGCCACCCTCTCCGTGAGGGGGTCCACTGAAGCTTTCTTT.

This rearrangement joins TRBV5-6 to TRBJ2-2, with TRBD2 identical over 9 bases. V gave up 3 bases and J gave up 3 bases; unmatched junction bases: 6. This CDR3 is 16 amino acids long. Germline V gene data show CDR1 as SGHDT and CDR2 as YYEEEE. CDR3: CASSSGLAEYTGELFF. CDR3 sequence (DNA): TGTGCCAGCAGCTCGGGACTAGCAGAATACACCGGGGAGCTGTTTTTT.

This rearrangement joins TRBV27 to TRBJ1-5, with D tentatively TRBD1 (6 bases). With 4 bases removed from V and 7 bases from J, the gap between germline ends came to 8 bases. CDR3 length equals 12 residues. The germline gives CDR1 MNHEY, CDR2 SMNVEV (reference sequence). This chain's CDR3 is CASSSRGQPQHF. The CDR3 DNA reads as TGTGCCAGCAGTTCAAGGGGGCAGCCCCAGCATTTT.